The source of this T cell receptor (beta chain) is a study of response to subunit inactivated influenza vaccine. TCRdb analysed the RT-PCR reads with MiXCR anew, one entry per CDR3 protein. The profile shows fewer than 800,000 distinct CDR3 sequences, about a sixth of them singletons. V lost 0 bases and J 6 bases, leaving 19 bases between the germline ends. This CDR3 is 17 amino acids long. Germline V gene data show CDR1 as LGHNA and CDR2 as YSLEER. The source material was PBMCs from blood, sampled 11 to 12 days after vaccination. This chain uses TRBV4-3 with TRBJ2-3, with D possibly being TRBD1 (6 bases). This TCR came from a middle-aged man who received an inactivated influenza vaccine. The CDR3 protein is CASSQDNRQGIADTQYF. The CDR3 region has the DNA TGCGCCAGCAGCCAAGATAATCGGCAGGGGATAGCCGATACGCAGTATTTT.